This T cell receptor beta chain was sequenced in a study of radiation and T cells in renal cell carcinoma. Method: immunoSEQ multiplex PCR; TCRdb's copy keeps in-frame clones and lacks some. The table shows about 140,000 clones, with 86% occurring only once. Time point of the sample: blood 4 weeks post-SBRT, at nephrectomy. Treatment meaning: 15 Gy SBRT to primary tumor, nephrectomy 4 weeks later. Nephrectomy followed 15 Gy stereotactic body radiation by 4 weeks. The CDR3 runs 13 residues. Trimming took 4 bases from V and 1 from J, leaving 5 bases between them. CDR1 and CDR2 from the germline V gene are LNHDA and SQIVND (reference sequence).

The genes are TRBV19 and TRBJ2-4; no clear D. This TCR was recovered from a woman between 50 and 59 years old with renal cell carcinoma. Sequencing was performed on blood, taken from a patient whose treatment included radiotherapy and nephrectomy. DNA for the CDR3: TGTGCCAGTAGTAATAGGGCCAAAAACATTCAGTACTTC. This codes for CASSNRAKNIQYF.